The sequence of this TCR beta chain was determined in a study of beta chain features in type 1 diabetes. About this clone: Its antigen remains unidentified.

Expressed TCRB transcripts were sequenced because the entire RNA isolate underwent reverse transcription. Repertoires were generated with immunoSEQ multiplex PCR, while TCRdb's copy carries only in-frame clones and drops some. Of around 280,000 clones in the sample, about 8.5% are singletons; the top ten hold approximately 1%. The study's findings and limits: Naive, central memory and Treg TCRB repertoires seemed to resemble each other more closely in patients than they did in healthy donors. There was a possibility that cDNA sequencing over-represented cells with high TCR expression. Patients and controls would share equally any PCR tilt toward shorter templates.

The sequencing sample was made of central memory CD4+ T cells from blood. The TCR originated in a woman aged 18-30 years in good health.

The CDR3 loop reads CASSLAGATDTQYF. In DNA form, the CDR3 reads TGCGCCAGCAGCTTGGCGGGGGCCACAGATACGCAGTATTTT. This chain joins TRBV5-1 and TRBJ2-3; D might be TRBD1 or TRBD2, each matching 6 bases. This CDR3 region has 14 residues. V lost 0 bases and J lost 2, with 7 bases in between. CDR1 is SGHRS, CDR2 YFSETQ, per germline. Based on the CDR3 plus reference TRBV5-1 and TRBJ2-3, the full variable domain is KAGVTQTPRYLIKTRGQQVTLSCSPISGHRSVSWYQQTPGQGLQFLFEYFSETQRNKGNFPGRFSGRQFSNSRSEMNVSTLELGDSALYLCASSLAGATDTQYFGPGTRLTVL.